This TCR beta chain came from a study of beta chain features in type 1 diabetes (dated by TCRdb to 2016 to 2019). With regard to the full study: No differences in mean age, gender distribution, total cell number or subset yield were found between patients and healthy donors. A total of roughly 98,000,000 sorted cells were examined across all samples, and a strong correlation was observed between cell number per subset and RNA yield. In the study, TCRB repertoires of sorted circulating CD4+ T cell subsets from recently diagnosed type 1 diabetes patients were compared with those of matched healthy donors. Regulatory and stem cell-like memory subsets were obtained from only 8 patients and about eight healthy donors, while naive and central memory subsets were obtained from all 30 or so donors. Overall study outcomes, separate from this receptor: Shorter templates might be favored by PCR, yet because patient and control samples were amplified and corrected together, any such skew would affect both groups equally. Naive, central memory and regulatory TCRB repertoires appeared to be more similar among patients than among healthy donors. Only small numbers of individuals were included in the HLA sub-analyses, which left unresolved whether HLA type had any influence on TCRB rearrangement. At VDJ recombination sites, patients with type 1 diabetes made fewer insertions and deleted more nucleotides, a pattern implying thymic rearrangement abnormalities. A moderate but significant shortening of TCRB CDR3 length was observed in type 1 diabetes patients in all four CD4+ subsets. Because cDNA rather than genomic DNA was sequenced, highly expressing activated cells could have been over-represented, although no difference in activation and CD3 levels was found between groups.

Only a few counts were recorded for this clone. Which antigen it targets is not known. Per-nucleotide qualities are absent, and no much larger clonotype sits a single base away. According to the germline V gene (reference sequence), CDR1 reads GTSNPN and CDR2 reads SVGIG. Deletion took 0 bases off V and 10 bases off J, with a span of 13 bases between the germline ends. The CDR3 holds 13 amino acids from the cysteine to the phenylalanine. The CDR3 DNA has 39 bases and is translated from base 1. Each donor gave one peripheral blood draw, averaging around 0.11 L, which was collected into heparinised tubes. Using a panel that included CD45RO, CCR7, CD25, CD127, CD95 and CD27, naive, central memory, regulatory and stem cell-like memory CD4+ T cells were sorted on a BD FACSAria II. A purity above 98% was achieved for all sorted populations. PBMCs were isolated immediately by Lymphoprep density gradient centrifugation and stained directly without culture. So that batch effects would be minimized, each experiment stained and sorted samples in pairs, pairing one healthy donor with one patient.

All of the isolated RNA was reverse transcribed with the High Capacity cDNA Reverse Transcription Kit, so expressed TCRB transcripts were sequenced. Naive, central memory and regulatory T cell samples underwent deep immunoSEQ sequencing, averaging about 3.57 million total reads per sample. Sorted cells were lysed in RLT buffer, and RNA was extracted using DNase-treated RNeasy Micro or Mini kits according to cell number. To prevent cross-contamination, each cell subset was processed individually, whereas patient and healthy donor samples were processed jointly. The immunoSEQ multiplex PCR was used to amplify TCRB sequences from cDNA, yielding 87-bp fragments that span the CDR3 region. The amplicons were sequenced using the Illumina HiSeq platform. Per the source publication's procedure: PCR bias was corrected computationally using synthetic template baselines, and reads within Hamming distance 2 were collapsed, with unmergeable singletons discarded. Reads were aligned to IMGT to assign V, D and J genes, CDR3 length, and insertions or deletions at six rearrangement sites. Within each subset, clonotype counts were normalized to the number of sorted cells before true diversity and Gini coefficients were calculated with the tcR R package. The overlap coefficient, calculated on TCRB nucleotide sequences, was used to quantify repertoire sharing. The table comes from immuneACCESS by way of TCRdb, which keeps in-frame sequences with V and J called. Part of the clones is missing from these tables; in studies checked, under half for an unresolved V gene and the rest for unknown reasons. That table furnishes V, J and clone size, whereas the DNA furnished D and trimming. The sample yields some 350,000 clones; around a tenth were counted once. The biggest ten clones account for about 0.63% of the sample.

This TCR derives from a man aged 25 to 40 with type 1 diabetes. The sample was central memory CD4+ T cells from blood. This receptor chain uses TRBV30 and TRBJ2-1, with the D segment possibly TRBD1 or TRBD2, each aligning over 5 bases. The nucleotides are TGTGCCTGGAGTGTACGAGGGGACGGCGAGCAGTTCTTC. Its product reads: CAWSVRGDGEQFF.